This TCR beta chain came from a study of blood T cell repertoires in COVID-19. As for the study in general: COVID-19 samples, acute and convalescent, were from the United States, Italy and Spain.

Sequenced by immunoSEQ multiplex PCR; TCRdb stores in-frame clones only, minus some. The sample lists roughly 280,000 clones, around nine tenths seen once, with roughly 4.9% in the top ten. V shed 1 base and J 3 bases; nucleotides not matched to a gene: 3. Germline V gene lookup returns CDR1 LGHDT and CDR2 YNNKEL (reference sequence). This CDR3 has 15 amino acids. Sequencing was carried out using peripheral blood. The V call is TRBV3-1 (or the pseudogene TRBV3-2), the J call TRBJ2-4, with 7 bases matching TRBD2. This receptor was obtained from a woman aged 60-75 years with COVID-19, enrolled during active disease. The CDR3 region is CASSQAWDYKNIQYF. The CDR3 nucleotides read TGTGCCAGCAGCCAAGCGTGGGACTACAAAAACATTCAGTACTTC.